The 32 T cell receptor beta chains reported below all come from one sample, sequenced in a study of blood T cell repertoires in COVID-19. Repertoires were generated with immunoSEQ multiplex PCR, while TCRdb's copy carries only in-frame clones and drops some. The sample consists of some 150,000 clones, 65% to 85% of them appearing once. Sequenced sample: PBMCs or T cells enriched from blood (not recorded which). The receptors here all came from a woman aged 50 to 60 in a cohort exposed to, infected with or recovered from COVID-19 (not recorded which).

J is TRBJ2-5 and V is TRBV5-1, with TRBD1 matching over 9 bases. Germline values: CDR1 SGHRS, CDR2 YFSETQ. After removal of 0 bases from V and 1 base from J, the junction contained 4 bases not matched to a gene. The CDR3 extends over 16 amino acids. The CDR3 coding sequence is TGCGCCAGCAGCTTGGCCGCGGGACAGGGCCAAGAGACCCAGTACTTC. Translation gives CASSLAAGQGQETQYF.

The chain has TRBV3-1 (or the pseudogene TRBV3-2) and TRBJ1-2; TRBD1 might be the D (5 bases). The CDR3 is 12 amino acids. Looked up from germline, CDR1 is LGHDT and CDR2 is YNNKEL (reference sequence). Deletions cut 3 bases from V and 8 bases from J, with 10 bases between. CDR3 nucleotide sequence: TGTGCCAGCAGCCAGGGGCTGGGCGGCTACACCTTC. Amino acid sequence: CASSQGLGGYTF.

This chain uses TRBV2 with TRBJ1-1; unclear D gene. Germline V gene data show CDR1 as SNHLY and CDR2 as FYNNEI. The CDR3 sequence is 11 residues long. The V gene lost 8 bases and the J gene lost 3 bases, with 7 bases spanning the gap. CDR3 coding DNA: TGTGCCAGCCTTGTAGACACTGAAGCTTTCTTT. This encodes CASLVDTEAFF.

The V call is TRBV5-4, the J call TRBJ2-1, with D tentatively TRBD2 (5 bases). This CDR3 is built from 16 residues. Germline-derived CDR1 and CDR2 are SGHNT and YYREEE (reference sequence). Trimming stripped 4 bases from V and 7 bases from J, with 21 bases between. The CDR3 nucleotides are TGTGCCAGCAGCCCCGGGCAGTTGGGGTCGGGAAATGAGCAGTTCTTC. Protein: CASSPGQLGSGNEQFF.

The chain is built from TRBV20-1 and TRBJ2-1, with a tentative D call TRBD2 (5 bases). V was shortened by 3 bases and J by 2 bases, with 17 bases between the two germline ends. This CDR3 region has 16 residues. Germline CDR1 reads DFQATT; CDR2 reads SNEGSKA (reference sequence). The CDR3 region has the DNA TGCAGTGCTAGTTCGTCGGCGGGCCCCACCTACAATGAGCAGTTCTTC. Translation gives CSASSSAGPTYNEQFF.

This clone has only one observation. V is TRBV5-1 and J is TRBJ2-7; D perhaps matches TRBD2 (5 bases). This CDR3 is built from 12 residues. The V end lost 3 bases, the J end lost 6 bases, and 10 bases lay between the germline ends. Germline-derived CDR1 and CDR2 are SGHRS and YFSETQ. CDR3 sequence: CASSSGLGEQYF. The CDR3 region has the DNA TGCGCCAGCAGCTCGGGGTTAGGCGAGCAGTACTTC.

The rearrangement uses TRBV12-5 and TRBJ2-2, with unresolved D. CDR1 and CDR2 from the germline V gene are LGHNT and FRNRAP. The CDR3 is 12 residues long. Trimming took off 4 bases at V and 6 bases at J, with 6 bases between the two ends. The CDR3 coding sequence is TGTGCTAGTGGTTCCCTCCCCGGGGAGCTGTTTTTT. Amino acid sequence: CASGSLPGELFF.

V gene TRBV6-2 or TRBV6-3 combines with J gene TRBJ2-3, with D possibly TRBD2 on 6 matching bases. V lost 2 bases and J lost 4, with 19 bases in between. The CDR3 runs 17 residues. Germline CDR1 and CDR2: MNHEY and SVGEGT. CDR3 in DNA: TGTGCCAGCAGTTACGAGACTAGGCTCGGGCGGCCAGATACGCAGTATTTT. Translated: CASSYETRLGRPDTQYF.

The CDR3 protein is CASSKDRGYTEAFF. DNA of the CDR3: TGTGCCAGTAGTAAAGACAGGGGGTACACTGAAGCTTTCTTT. V gene TRBV19 combines with J gene TRBJ1-1; 9 bases agree with TRBD1. V was clipped by 4 bases and J by 3 bases; unmatched bases: 3. The CDR3 contains 14 residues. CDR1 and CDR2 from the germline V gene are LNHDA and SQIVND (reference sequence).

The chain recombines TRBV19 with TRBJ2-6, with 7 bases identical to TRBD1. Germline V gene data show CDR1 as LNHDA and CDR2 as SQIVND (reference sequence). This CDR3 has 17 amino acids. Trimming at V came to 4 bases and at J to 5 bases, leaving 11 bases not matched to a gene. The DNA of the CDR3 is TGTGCCAGTAGTAGGGGACAGTGGGATCTCTGGGCCAACGTCCTGACTTTC. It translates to CASSRGQWDLWANVLTF. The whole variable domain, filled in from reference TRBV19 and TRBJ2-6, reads DGGITQSPKYLFRKEGQNVTLSCEQNLNHDAMYWYRQDPGQGLRLIYYSQIVNDFQKGDIAEGYSVSREKKESFPLTVTSAQKNPTAFYLCASSRGQWDLWANVLTFGAGSRLTVL.

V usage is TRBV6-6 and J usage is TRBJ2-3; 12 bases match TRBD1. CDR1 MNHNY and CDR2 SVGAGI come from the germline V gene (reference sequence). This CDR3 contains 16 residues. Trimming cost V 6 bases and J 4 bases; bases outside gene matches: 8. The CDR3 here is CASRQTGTGGADTQYF. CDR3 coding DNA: TGTGCCAGCAGGCAAACCGGGACAGGGGGCGCAGATACGCAGTATTTT.

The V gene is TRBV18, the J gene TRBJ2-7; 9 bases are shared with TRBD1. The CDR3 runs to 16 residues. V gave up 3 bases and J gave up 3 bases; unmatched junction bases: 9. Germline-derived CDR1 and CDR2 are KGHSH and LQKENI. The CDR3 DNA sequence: TGTGCCAGCTCACCTCCCGAGACAGGGGGTGACTACGAGCAGTACTTC. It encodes CASSPPETGGDYEQYF.

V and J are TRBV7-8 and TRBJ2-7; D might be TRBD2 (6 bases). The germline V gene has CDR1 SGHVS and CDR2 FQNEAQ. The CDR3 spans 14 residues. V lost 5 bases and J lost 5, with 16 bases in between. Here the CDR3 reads CASSPRDFIDEQYF. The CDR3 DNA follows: TGTGCCAGCAGCCCCCGGGACTTCATCGACGAGCAGTACTTC.

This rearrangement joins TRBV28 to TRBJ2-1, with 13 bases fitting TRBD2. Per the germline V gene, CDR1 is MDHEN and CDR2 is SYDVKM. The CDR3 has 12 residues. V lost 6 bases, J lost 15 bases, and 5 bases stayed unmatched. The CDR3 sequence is CASRRTSGSSFF. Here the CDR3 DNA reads TGTGCCAGCAGACGGACTAGCGGGAGTTCGTTCTTC.

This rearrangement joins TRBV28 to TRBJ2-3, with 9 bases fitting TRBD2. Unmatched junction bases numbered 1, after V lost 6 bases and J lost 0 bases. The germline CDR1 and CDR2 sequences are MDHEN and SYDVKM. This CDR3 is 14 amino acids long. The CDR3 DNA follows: TGTGCCAGCAGCACTAGCGGGAGCACAGATACGCAGTATTTT. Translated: CASSTSGSTDTQYF.

The CDR3 DNA reads as TGTGCCAGCAGCCCCCGACAGGGTCGAGGGTACACAGATACGCAGTATTTT. Its protein product is CASSPRQGRGYTDTQYF. The chain couples TRBV7-2 to TRBJ2-3, with 7 bases that match TRBD1. Germline-derived CDR1 and CDR2 are SGHTA and FQGNSA. Germline trimming cut 5 bases from V and 2 bases from J; bases unmatched to any gene: 13. The CDR3 contains 17 residues.

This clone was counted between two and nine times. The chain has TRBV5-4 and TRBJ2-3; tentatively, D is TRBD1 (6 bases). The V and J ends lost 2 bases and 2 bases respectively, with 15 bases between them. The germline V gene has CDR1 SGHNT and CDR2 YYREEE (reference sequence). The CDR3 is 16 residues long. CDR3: CASSFWTASPTDTQYF. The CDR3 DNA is TGTGCCAGCAGCTTTTGGACAGCTAGCCCCACAGATACGCAGTATTTT.

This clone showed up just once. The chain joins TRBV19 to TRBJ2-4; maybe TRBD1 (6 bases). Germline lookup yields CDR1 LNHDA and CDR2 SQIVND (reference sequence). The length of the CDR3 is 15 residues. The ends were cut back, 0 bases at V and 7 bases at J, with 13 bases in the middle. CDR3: CASSIDTGRWNIQYF. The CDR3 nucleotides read TGTGCCAGTAGTATAGATACAGGGCGATGGAACATTCAGTACTTC.

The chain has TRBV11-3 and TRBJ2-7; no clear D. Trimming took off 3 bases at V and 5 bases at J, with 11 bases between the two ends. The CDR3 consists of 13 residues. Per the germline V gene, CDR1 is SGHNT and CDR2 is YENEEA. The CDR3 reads CASSFGYGDEQYF. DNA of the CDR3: TGTGCCAGCAGCTTCGGATACGGAGACGAGCAGTACTTC.

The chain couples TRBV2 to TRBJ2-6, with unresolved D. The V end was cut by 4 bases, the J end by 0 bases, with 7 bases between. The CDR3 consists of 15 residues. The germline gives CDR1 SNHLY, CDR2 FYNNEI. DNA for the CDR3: TGTGCCAGCAGTGCACAACGCTCTGGGGCCAACGTCCTGACTTTC. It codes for CASSAQRSGANVLTF.

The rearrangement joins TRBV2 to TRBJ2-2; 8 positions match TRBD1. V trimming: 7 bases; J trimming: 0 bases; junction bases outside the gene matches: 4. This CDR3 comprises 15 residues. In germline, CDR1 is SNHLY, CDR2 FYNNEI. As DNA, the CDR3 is TGTGCCAGCAATGGACAGGGAGCGAACACCGGGGAGCTGTTTTTT. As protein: CASNGQGANTGELFF.

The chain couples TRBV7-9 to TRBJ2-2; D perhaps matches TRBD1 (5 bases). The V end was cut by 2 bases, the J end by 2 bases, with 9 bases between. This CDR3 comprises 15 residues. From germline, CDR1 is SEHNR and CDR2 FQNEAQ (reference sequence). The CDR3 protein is CASSLNRGNTGELFF. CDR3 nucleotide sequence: TGTGCCAGCAGCTTAAATAGGGGCAACACCGGGGAGCTGTTTTTT. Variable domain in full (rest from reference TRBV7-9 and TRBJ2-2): DTGVSQNPRHKITKRGQNVTFRCDPISEHNRLYWYRQTLGQGPEFLTYFQNEAQLEKSRLLSDRFSAERPKGSFSTLEIQRTEQGDSAMYLCASSLNRGNTGELFFGEGSRLTVL.

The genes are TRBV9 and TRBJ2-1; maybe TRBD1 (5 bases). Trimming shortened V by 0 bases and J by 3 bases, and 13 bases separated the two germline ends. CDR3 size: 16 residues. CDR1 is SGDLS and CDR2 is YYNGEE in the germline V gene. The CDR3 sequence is CASSVGRERGYNEQFF. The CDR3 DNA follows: TGTGCCAGCAGCGTAGGTCGTGAAAGGGGCTACAATGAGCAGTTCTTC.

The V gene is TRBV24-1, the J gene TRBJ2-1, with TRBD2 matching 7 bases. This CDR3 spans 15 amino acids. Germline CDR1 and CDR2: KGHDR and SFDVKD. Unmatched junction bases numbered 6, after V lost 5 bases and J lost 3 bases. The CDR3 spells CATSAAGENYNEQFF. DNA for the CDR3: TGTGCCACCAGTGCGGCGGGGGAGAACTACAATGAGCAGTTCTTC.

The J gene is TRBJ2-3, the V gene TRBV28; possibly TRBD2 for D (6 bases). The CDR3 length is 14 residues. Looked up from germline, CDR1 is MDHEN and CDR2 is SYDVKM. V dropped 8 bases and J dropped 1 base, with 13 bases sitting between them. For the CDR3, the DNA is TGTGCCAGCGCCGGAGGGGTCCGCACAGATACGCAGTATTTT. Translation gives CASAGGVRTDTQYF.

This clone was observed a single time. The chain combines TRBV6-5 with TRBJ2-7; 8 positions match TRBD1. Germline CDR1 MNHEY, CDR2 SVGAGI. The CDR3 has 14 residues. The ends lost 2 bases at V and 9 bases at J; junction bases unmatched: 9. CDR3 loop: CASSYGQGANGQYF. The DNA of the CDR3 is TGTGCCAGCAGTTACGGGCAGGGGGCGAACGGGCAGTACTTC.

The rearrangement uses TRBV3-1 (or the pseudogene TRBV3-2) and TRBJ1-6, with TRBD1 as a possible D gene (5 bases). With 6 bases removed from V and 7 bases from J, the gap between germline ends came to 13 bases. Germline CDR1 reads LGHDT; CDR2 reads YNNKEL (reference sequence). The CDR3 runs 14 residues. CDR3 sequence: CASSPRVGNSPLHF. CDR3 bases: TGTGCCAGCAGTCCCAGGGTTGGGAATTCACCCCTCCACTTT.

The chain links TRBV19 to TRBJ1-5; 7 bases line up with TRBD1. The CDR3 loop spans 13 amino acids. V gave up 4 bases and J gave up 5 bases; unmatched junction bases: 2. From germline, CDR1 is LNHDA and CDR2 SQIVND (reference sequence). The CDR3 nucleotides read TGTGCCAGTAGTAATACAGGGGATCAGCCCCAGCATTTT. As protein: CASSNTGDQPQHF.

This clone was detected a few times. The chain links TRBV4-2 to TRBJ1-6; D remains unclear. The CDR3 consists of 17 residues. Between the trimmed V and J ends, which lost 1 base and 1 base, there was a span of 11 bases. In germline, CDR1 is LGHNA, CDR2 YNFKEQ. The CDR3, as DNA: TGTGCCAGCAGCCAAGGGTGGAGGGATTCCTATAATTCACCCCTCCACTTT. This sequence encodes CASSQGWRDSYNSPLHF.

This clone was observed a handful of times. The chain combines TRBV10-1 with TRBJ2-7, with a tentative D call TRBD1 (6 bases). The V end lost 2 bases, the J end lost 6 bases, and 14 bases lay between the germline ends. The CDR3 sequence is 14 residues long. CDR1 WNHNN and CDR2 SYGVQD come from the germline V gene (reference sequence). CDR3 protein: CASSESRGYREQYF. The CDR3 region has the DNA TGCGCCAGCAGTGAGAGCAGGGGCTACCGCGAGCAGTACTTC.

DNA of the CDR3: TGTGCCAGTAGTATATTCCCCGGGACAGGGGTACAAGAGACCCAGTACTTC. Its translation is CASSIFPGTGVQETQYF. The chain uses TRBV19 and TRBJ2-5; TRBD1 matches 10 bases. The CDR3 is made up of 17 amino acids. Germline CDR1 is LNHDA and CDR2 is SQIVND (reference sequence). Trimming took 2 bases from V and 2 from J; bases not matched to a gene: 8. The full variable domain, its missing parts supplied by reference TRBV19 and TRBJ2-5, is DGGITQSPKYLFRKEGQNVTLSCEQNLNHDAMYWYRQDPGQGLRLIYYSQIVNDFQKGDIAEGYSVSREKKESFPLTVTSAQKNPTAFYLCASSIFPGTGVQETQYFGPGTRLLVL.

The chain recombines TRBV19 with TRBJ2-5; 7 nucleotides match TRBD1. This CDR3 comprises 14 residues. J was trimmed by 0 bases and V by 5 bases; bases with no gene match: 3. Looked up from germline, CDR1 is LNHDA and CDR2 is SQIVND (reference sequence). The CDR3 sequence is CASSPDRYQETQYF. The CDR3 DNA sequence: TGTGCCAGTAGTCCGGACAGGTACCAAGAGACCCAGTACTTC.